These 21 T cell receptor beta chains were all obtained from the same sample, sequenced in a study of T-cell reconstitution after alpha-beta-depleted transplantation in children. The library targeted TCRbeta and was prepared with unique molecular identifiers. TCRdb re-analysed the PCR reads in MiXCR, keeping a single row per CDR3 protein. The sample carries fewer than 350,000 distinct CDR3 sequences, roughly 10% recorded once. The sequencing here drew on peripheral blood, taken 180 days after TCRalphabeta/CD19-depleted stem cell transplant. The receptors derive from a male patient aged 2-10 years who had a stem cell transplant for chronic granulomatous disease, so the T cells may come from the graft donor.

As for this clonotype: The junction shows a germline mismatch at one end, possibly a read error. The chain couples TRBV7-8 to TRBJ2-5; D gene ambiguous. CDR3 length equals 12 residues. The germline V gene has CDR1 SGHVS and CDR2 FQNEAQ. The CDR3 region is CPSSLLRETQYF. CDR3 coding DNA: TGTCCCAGCAGCTTACTCAGGGAGACCCAGTACTTC.

This clonotype was observed a few times. The chain carries TRBV7-8 and TRBJ2-1, with D perhaps assigned TRBD1 or TRBD2 (6 bases each). The length of the CDR3 is 16 residues. The ends were cut back, 2 bases at V and 0 bases at J, with 11 bases in the middle. Germline CDR1 is SGHVS and CDR2 is FQNEAQ. The chain's CDR3 is CASSLRPGASYNEQFF. The CDR3 coding sequence is TGTGCCAGCAGCTTAAGGCCGGGGGCCTCCTACAATGAGCAGTTCTTC.

This clonotype occurred once. With a much larger clone just one base away, this may be a read error. J is TRBJ2-7 and V is TRBV28; TRBD2 matches 12 bases. This CDR3 has 16 residues. Trimming cost V 4 bases and J 3 bases; bases outside gene matches: 7. CDR1 and CDR2 (germline): MDHEN, SYDVKM. The CDR3 reads CASSSLAGGPDYEQYF. The CDR3 coding sequence is TGTGCCAGCAGTTCCCTAGCGGGAGGGCCGGACTACGAGCAGTACTTC.

This clonotype came up many times. The chain is built from TRBV7-9 and TRBJ1-1; D unclear. Trimming removed 0 bases from V and 5 bases from J, with 4 bases in between. The CDR3 contains 12 residues. The germline V gene has CDR1 SEHNR and CDR2 FQNEAQ (reference sequence). As DNA, the CDR3 is TGTGCCAGCAGCTTAGCCGGGACTGAAGCTTTCTTT. This sequence encodes CASSLAGTEAFF. The full variable domain, with the rest looked up from reference TRBV7-9 and TRBJ1-1, is DTGVSQNPRHKITKRGQNVTFRCDPISEHNRLYWYRQTLGQGPEFLTYFQNEAQLEKSRLLSDRFSAERPKGSFSTLEIQRTEQGDSAMYLCASSLAGTEAFFGQGTRLTVV.

This clonotype was seen repeatedly, ten times or more. This chain joins TRBV29-1 and TRBJ2-5, with 9 positions matching TRBD1. The CDR3 sequence is 13 residues long. Germline values: CDR1 SQVTM, CDR2 ANQGSEA. The trim removed 6 bases at V and 5 bases at J, leaving 7 bases unmatched. CDR3 amino acids: CSVGQGPIETQYF. CDR3 in DNA: TGCAGCGTCGGACAGGGGCCAATCGAGACCCAGTACTTC. Complete variable domain (other parts from reference TRBV29-1 and TRBJ2-5): SAVISQKPSRDICQRGTSLTIQCQVDSQVTMMFWYRQQPGQSLTLIATANQGSEATYESGFVIDKFPISRPNLTFSTLTVSNMSPEDSSIYLCSVGQGPIETQYFGPGTRLLVL.

This clonotype was observed at least ten times. The chain uses TRBV5-1 and TRBJ2-1; TRBD2 agrees at 11 bases. CDR3 size: 16 residues. The V gene end was trimmed by 4 bases and the J gene end by 3 bases; junction bases not matched to a gene: 6. Germline V gene lookup returns CDR1 SGHRS and CDR2 YFSETQ. The CDR3: CASSKRTSGLYNEQFF. CDR3 coding DNA: TGCGCCAGCAGCAAACGGACTAGCGGGCTCTACAATGAGCAGTTCTTC. The variable domain in full, with the rest retrieved from reference TRBV5-1 and TRBJ2-1, is KAGVTQTPRYLIKTRGQQVTLSCSPISGHRSVSWYQQTPGQGLQFLFEYFSETQRNKGNFPGRFSGRQFSNSRSEMNVSTLELGDSALYLCASSKRTSGLYNEQFFGPGTRLTVL.

Concerning this clonotype itself: This may be a read error: a much more frequent sequence differs by one nucleotide. The chain combines TRBV5-1 with TRBJ1-2; D uncertain. Trimming left V 4 bases short and J 1 base short, with 17 bases between. The CDR3 is made up of 16 amino acids. In germline, CDR1 is SGHRS, CDR2 YFSETQ. CDR3 protein: CASSPPQGPINYGYTF. The CDR3 DNA follows: TGCGCCAGCAGCCCCCCACAAGGACCTATTAACTATGGCTACACCTTC.

This clonotype came up many times. The J gene is TRBJ2-3, the V gene TRBV28; perhaps D is TRBD1 or TRBD2 (5 bases each). Germline loops: CDR1 MDHEN, CDR2 SYDVKM. V was shortened by 7 bases and J by 0 bases, with 14 bases between the two germline ends. This CDR3 contains 15 residues. Here the CDR3 DNA reads TGTGCCAGCAATCGAGTAGGGGACAGCACAGATACGCAGTATTTT. Encoded protein: CASNRVGDSTDTQYF.

This clonotype was counted at least ten times. The rearrangement links TRBV10-3 to TRBJ2-7, with 11 bases identical to TRBD1. CDR3 size: 12 residues. Losses at the gene ends were 10 bases for V and 3 bases for J; bases not matched to a gene: 2. From germline, CDR1 is ENHRY and CDR2 SYGVKD. This CDR3 reads CATGTGGYEQYF. In DNA form, the CDR3 reads TGTGCCACCGGGACAGGGGGCTACGAGCAGTACTTC.

This clonotype was recorded many times. The genes are TRBV5-1 and TRBJ2-2, with D unclear. This CDR3 has 14 amino acids. The germline V and J ends were trimmed by 4 bases and 1 base, with 8 bases remaining between them. Per the germline V gene, CDR1 is SGHRS and CDR2 is YFSETQ. The CDR3 nucleotides are TGCGCCAGCAGCGAAATGGGGAACACCGGGGAGCTGTTTTTT. This translates into CASSEMGNTGELFF.

This clonotype has just a few counts. J is TRBJ2-4 and V is TRBV4-3; D remains unclear. The germline gives CDR1 LGHNA, CDR2 YSLEER. This CDR3 comprises 16 residues. V was cut by 0 bases and J by 6 bases, with 15 bases left in between. CDR3 DNA sequence: TGCGCCAGCAGCCAAGATTCTCCCCGCAGTGGAAACATTCAGTACTTC. This codes for CASSQDSPRSGNIQYF.

Ten or more counts support this clonotype. The V and J genes are TRBV7-2 and TRBJ1-2; D perhaps matches TRBD1 (6 bases). The germline V and J ends were trimmed by 3 bases and 7 bases, with 21 bases remaining between them. This CDR3 has 16 residues. Looked up from germline, CDR1 is SGHTA and CDR2 is FQGNSA. CDR3 region: CASSFTGTTLYSGYTF. Written as DNA, the CDR3 is TGTGCCAGCAGCTTTACCGGGACAACCCTTTACAGTGGCTACACCTTC.

This clonotype was seen ten or more times. In nucleotides, the CDR3 is TGCGCCAGCAGCCGGGGACTAGCGGGAGGGCCTGCGGACGAGCAGTACTTC. It yields the protein CASSRGLAGGPADEQYF. The rearrangement links TRBV5-1 to TRBJ2-7, with 16 bases that match TRBD2. CDR3 length equals 17 residues. Germline-derived CDR1 and CDR2 are SGHRS and YFSETQ. Trimming cost V 4 bases and J 5 bases; bases outside gene matches: 9. The full variable domain, its missing parts supplied by reference TRBV5-1 and TRBJ2-7, is KAGVTQTPRYLIKTRGQQVTLSCSPISGHRSVSWYQQTPGQGLQFLFEYFSETQRNKGNFPGRFSGRQFSNSRSEMNVSTLELGDSALYLCASSRGLAGGPADEQYFGPGTRLTVT.

This clonotype has ten or more counts. The rearrangement links TRBV20-1 to TRBJ1-2, with D hard to call. Germline values: CDR1 DFQATT, CDR2 SNEGSKA (reference sequence). The length of the CDR3 is 14 residues. Trimming removed 0 bases at V and 5 bases at J, with 13 bases between. The CDR3 is CSARDFAVGYGYTF. DNA for the CDR3: TGCAGTGCTAGAGATTTTGCAGTGGGATATGGCTACACCTTC.

The table lists this clonotype with many counts. The rearrangement joins TRBV29-1 to TRBJ1-2; D is possibly TRBD1 (6 bases). The CDR3 consists of 13 residues. V was clipped by 0 bases and J by 13 bases, with 18 bases between them. Germline-derived CDR1 and CDR2 are SQVTM and ANQGSEA. CDR3 in DNA: TGCAGCGTTGAAGAGTGGCAGGGGTCCCGGGGCACCTTC. This encodes CSVEEWQGSRGTF.

V usage is TRBV2 and J usage is TRBJ1-1; perhaps TRBD1 as D (5 bases). Germline V gene lookup returns CDR1 SNHLY and CDR2 FYNNEI. The CDR3 consists of 14 residues. The V gene lost 7 bases and the J gene lost 6 bases, with 18 bases spanning the gap. In DNA, the CDR3 is TGTGCCAGCATAAAAAATGGGGGGGTGGCTGAAGCTTTCTTT. This encodes CASIKNGGVAEAFF.

The sample holds many counts of this clonotype. The CDR3 loop reads CASSQDSAGWHNSPLHF. The CDR3 DNA reads as TGTGCCAGCAGCCAAGATTCGGCAGGGTGGCATAATTCACCCCTCCACTTT. V and J are TRBV14 and TRBJ1-6, with D possibly TRBD1 on 5 matching bases. The V gene's germline CDR1 is SGHDN and CDR2 FVKESK. Trimming took off 0 bases at V and 5 bases at J, with 14 bases between the two ends. The CDR3 covers 17 residues.

This clonotype occurred many times. The chain carries TRBV5-1 and TRBJ1-6, with 10 bases that match TRBD1. CDR3 size: 17 residues. V trimming: 0 bases; J trimming: 6 bases; junction bases outside the gene matches: 6. Per the germline V gene, CDR1 is SGHRS and CDR2 is YFSETQ. CDR3 amino acids: CASSLAGTGDGNSPLHF. CDR3 sequence (DNA): TGCGCCAGCAGCTTGGCCGGGACAGGGGACGGTAATTCACCCCTCCACTTT.

In its sample, this clonotype was seen many times. The chain is built from TRBV6-5 and TRBJ2-7; 15 nucleotides align to TRBD2. The ends lost 7 bases at V and 3 bases at J; junction bases unmatched: 25. Looked up from germline, CDR1 is MNHEY and CDR2 is SVGAGI. CDR3 length equals 22 residues. For the CDR3, the DNA is TGTGCCAGCAACCCCGGGACTAGCGGGGGGTTTTCCGGCGGATTGGGCTACTACGAGCAGTACTTC. As protein: CASNPGTSGGFSGGLGYYEQYF.

This clonotype has at least ten counts. CDR3 bases: TGCAGTGCTGCCACTAGGCGGGAATCCTACGAGCAGTACTTC. This translates into CSAATRRESYEQYF. This chain connects TRBV20-1 to TRBJ2-7; D possibly corresponds to TRBD2 (6 bases). Trimming stripped 5 bases from V and 1 base from J, with 15 bases between. Germline V CDR1 and CDR2: DFQATT, SNEGSKA (reference sequence). This CDR3 comprises 14 residues.

In its sample, this clonotype was seen many times. This sequence joins TRBV29-1 and TRBJ2-1; TRBD1 matches at 9 bases. The germline CDR1 and CDR2 sequences are SQVTM and ANQGSEA. Trimming cost V 7 bases and J 8 bases; bases outside gene matches: 9. This CDR3 spans 13 amino acids. CDR3 loop: CSGSGTGMDEQFF. The CDR3 DNA follows: TGCAGCGGCTCCGGGACAGGGATGGATGAGCAGTTCTTC.